One sample yielded the 24 T cell receptor beta chains listed below, sequenced in a study of T cell changes during pregnancy in multiple sclerosis. The protocol was immunoSEQ multiplex PCR, while the TCRdb copy is restricted to in-frame clones and leaves out a portion. The sample yields some 41,000 clones, approximately 90% seen once. The specimen was CD4+ T cells from peripheral blood mononuclear cells, collected in the third trimester of pregnancy. These receptors all stem from a female donor in good health, enrolled as a control in a pregnancy study.

This clone was detected only once. The chain joins TRBV7-8 to TRBJ2-1; 15 bases agree with TRBD2. With V trimmed by 8 bases and J by 3 bases, 5 bases remained unmatched. The CDR3 spans 16 residues. Germline values: CDR1 SGHVS, CDR2 FQNEAQ. CDR3 protein: CASRTSGGAGYNEQFF. In nucleotides, the CDR3 is TGTGCCAGCCGGACTAGCGGGGGGGCCGGCTACAATGAGCAGTTCTTC. The variable domain in full, completed from reference TRBV7-8 and TRBJ2-1, reads GAGVSQSPRYKVAKRGQDVALRCDPISGHVSLFWYQQALGQGPEFLTYFQNEAQLDKSGLPSDRFFAERPEGSVSTLKIQRTQQEDSAVYLCASRTSGGAGYNEQFFGPGTRLTVL.

The chain uses TRBV7-9 and TRBJ2-7; 7 bases fit TRBD1. Per the germline V gene, CDR1 is SEHNR and CDR2 is FQNEAQ (reference sequence). This CDR3 region has 14 residues. V was clipped by 2 bases and J by 6 bases; unmatched bases: 7. As DNA, the CDR3 is TGTGCCAGCAGCTTAAAACAGGGGAGAAGCGAGCAGTACTTC. This translates into CASSLKQGRSEQYF.

CDR3 loop: CASSAQGGLNNEQFF. For the CDR3, the DNA is TGTGCCAGCAGTGCCCAAGGGGGCCTCAACAATGAGCAGTTCTTC. The chain couples TRBV2 to TRBJ2-1; TRBD1 aligns across 7 bases. Trimming at V came to 4 bases and at J to 5 bases, leaving 8 bases not matched to a gene. This CDR3 is built from 15 residues. CDR1 SNHLY and CDR2 FYNNEI come from the germline V gene.

As regards this clone: The junction does not match germline at one end; this may be a read error. The chain recombines TRBV7-9 with TRBJ1-4, with 9 bases identical to TRBD1. The germline V gene has CDR1 SEHNR and CDR2 FQNEAQ (reference sequence). This CDR3 region has 14 residues. CDR3 coding DNA: TGTGCCAGCAGCCGACAGGGGGGCAATGAAAAACTGTGTTTT. This sequence encodes CASSRQGGNEKLCF.

V is TRBV12-5 and J is TRBJ2-7; TRBD1 is a possible D gene (5 bases). The germline V gene encodes CDR1 LGHNT and CDR2 FRNRAP. V lost 6 bases to trimming and J lost 1 base, with 7 bases between them. There are 12 residues in the CDR3. The CDR3 DNA is TGTGCTAGTGGCCCAGGGTCCTACGAGCAGTACTTC. Amino acids: CASGPGSYEQYF.

Only a few counts were recorded for this clone. The chain couples TRBV19 to TRBJ1-1; D ambiguous. Germline V CDR1 and CDR2: LNHDA, SQIVND (reference sequence). Trimming shortened V by 5 bases and J by 5 bases, and 9 bases separated the two germline ends. CDR3 size: 12 residues. The CDR3 nucleotides read TGTGCCAGTAGTCCGGGGAGGACTGAAGCTTTCTTT. This codes for CASSPGRTEAFF.

This clone was observed a single time. This rearrangement joins TRBV15 to TRBJ2-5; TRBD1 matches 8 bases. The germline V gene has CDR1 LNHNV and CDR2 YYDKDF (reference sequence). The V segment lost 6 bases and the J segment 2 bases; nucleotides outside the gene matches: 5. The CDR3 is 14 residues long. The CDR3 here is CATSRDRPQETQYF. CDR3 in DNA: TGTGCCACCAGTAGGGACAGGCCACAAGAGACCCAGTACTTC.

This clone was seen a single time. The gene calls are TRBV6-5 and TRBJ2-6; 7 bases are shared with TRBD2. CDR3 size: 15 residues. Germline CDR1 is MNHEY and CDR2 is SVGAGI. The J segment lost 2 bases and the V segment lost 5 bases, leaving 3 bases of the junction unmatched. As DNA, the CDR3 is TGTGCCAGCAGTGGGGGGGGAACTGGGGCCAACGTCCTGACTTTC. Translation gives CASSGGGTGANVLTF.

V usage is TRBV18 and J usage is TRBJ2-7; D call uncertain. CDR1 is KGHSH, CDR2 LQKENI, per germline. This CDR3 comprises 12 residues. The V end lost 3 bases, the J end lost 7 bases, and 10 bases lay between the germline ends. In DNA form, the CDR3 reads TGTGCCAGCTCACCCGGCTCCGGGGAGCAGTACTTC. Its translation is CASSPGSGEQYF.

The rearrangement uses TRBV18 and TRBJ2-1; D uncertain. Germline V gene lookup returns CDR1 KGHSH and CDR2 LQKENI. Trimming stripped 3 bases from V and 4 bases from J, with 10 bases between. The CDR3 contains 14 residues. The CDR3 is CASSPETAYNEQFF. CDR3 nucleotides: TGTGCCAGCTCACCGGAAACAGCTTACAATGAGCAGTTCTTC.

The chain employs TRBV28 and TRBJ2-1, with D perhaps TRBD1 (6 bases). Germline lookup yields CDR1 MDHEN and CDR2 SYDVKM. This CDR3 region has 14 residues. V shed 2 bases and J shed 6 bases, with 11 bases lying between them. The chain's CDR3 is CASSLGGPANEQFF. The CDR3 nucleotides are TGTGCCAGCAGTTTAGGGGGCCCGGCCAATGAGCAGTTCTTC.

This chain joins TRBV5-1 and TRBJ2-7; 9 bases agree with TRBD2. V lost 1 base to trimming and J lost 4 bases; unmatched junction nucleotides: 6. The CDR3 consists of 15 residues. The germline gives CDR1 SGHRS, CDR2 YFSETQ. The CDR3 is CASSLRLAGTYEQYF. CDR3 DNA: TGCGCCAGCAGCTTGCGGCTAGCGGGGACTTACGAGCAGTACTTC. The full variable domain, its missing parts supplied by reference TRBV5-1 and TRBJ2-7, is KAGVTQTPRYLIKTRGQQVTLSCSPISGHRSVSWYQQTPGQGLQFLFEYFSETQRNKGNFPGRFSGRQFSNSRSEMNVSTLELGDSALYLCASSLRLAGTYEQYFGPGTRLTVT.

This chain links TRBV10-2 with TRBJ1-2; tentative D call: TRBD1 (6 bases). CDR3 length equals 14 residues. V was cut by 5 bases and J by 2 bases, with 12 bases left in between. Germline assignment: CDR1 WSHSY and CDR2 SAAADI. The CDR3 region is CASSMDSVNYGYTF. CDR3 bases: TGCGCCAGCAGTATGGACAGCGTCAACTATGGCTACACCTTC.

J is TRBJ1-5 and V is TRBV7-2, with TRBD1 as a possible D gene (5 bases). The germline V and J ends were trimmed by 3 bases and 2 bases, with 5 bases remaining between them. Germline V gene sequence: CDR1 SGHTA, CDR2 FQGNSA. The CDR3 has 13 residues. The CDR3 region is CASSLTGNQPQHF. In nucleotides, the CDR3 is TGTGCCAGCAGCTTGACAGGCAATCAGCCCCAGCATTTT.

The V call is TRBV7-3, the J call TRBJ1-2; TRBD1 matches at 8 bases. This CDR3 is 15 amino acids long. Germline V lookup: CDR1 SGHTA, CDR2 FQGTGA. Trimming at V came to 7 bases and at J to 7 bases, leaving 14 bases not matched to a gene. The CDR3 protein is CASTEGRTGIFGYTF. The CDR3 region has the DNA TGTGCCAGCACCGAGGGGCGGACAGGGATTTTTGGCTACACCTTC.

The chain has TRBV7-8 and TRBJ1-4, with 9 bases aligning to TRBD1. This CDR3 region has 14 residues. Unmatched junction bases numbered 8, after V lost 7 bases and J lost 8 bases. Germline loops: CDR1 SGHVS, CDR2 FQNEAQ. The CDR3 is CASNQGTGREKLFF. For the CDR3, the DNA is TGTGCCAGCAACCAAGGGACAGGGCGCGAAAAACTGTTTTTT.

The chain recombines TRBV28 with TRBJ1-3; D is perhaps TRBD1 (6 bases). Trimming removed 6 bases at V and 1 base at J, with 10 bases between. This CDR3 is 14 amino acids long. Germline loops: CDR1 MDHEN, CDR2 SYDVKM. The CDR3 nucleotides are TGTGCCAGCAGGACTGGACAGTCTGGAAACACCATATATTTT. Its translation is CASRTGQSGNTIYF.

This chain joins TRBV21-1 and TRBJ1-1; the table's D call TRBD1 went unverified against the DNA. TRBV21-1 is a pseudogene locus. This CDR3 spans 19 amino acids. CDR3 nucleotide sequence: TGTGCCAGCAGCAAAGCTCGGTTCGGGCGGGGACAGATGAACACTGAAGCTTTCTTT. It codes for CASSKARFGRGQMNTEAFF.

This chain joins TRBV5-1 and TRBJ2-2; 7 positions agree with TRBD1. Germline trimming cut 0 bases from V and 2 bases from J; bases unmatched to any gene: 10. The CDR3 is made up of 18 amino acids. From germline, CDR1 is SGHRS and CDR2 YFSETQ. CDR3 DNA sequence: TGCGCCAGCAGCTTGGCCGACAGGGAGTCCAAAAACACCGGGGAGCTGTTTTTT. Translation: CASSLADRESKNTGELFF.

V and J are TRBV18 and TRBJ2-1; 13 bases are a match to TRBD2. The CDR3 runs to 16 residues. The trim removed 4 bases at V and 8 bases at J, leaving 8 bases unmatched. Germline V gives CDR1 KGHSH, CDR2 LQKENI. CDR3 protein: CASSRRTSGGAHEQFF. As DNA, the CDR3 is TGTGCCAGCTCACGGAGAACTAGCGGGGGGGCCCATGAGCAGTTCTTC.

This rearrangement joins TRBV7-2 to TRBJ2-5; D not resolved. Trimming shortened V by 5 bases and J by 4 bases, and 8 bases separated the two germline ends. There are 12 residues in the CDR3. The V gene's germline CDR1 is SGHTA and CDR2 FQGNSA. The CDR3 nucleotides are TGTGCCAGCAGCGCCTGGCTAGAGACCCAGTACTTC. Translation: CASSAWLETQYF.

J is TRBJ1-4 and V is TRBV5-1; no clear D gene. The CDR3 is 16 amino acids. Germline CDR1 and CDR2: SGHRS and YFSETQ. Trimming stripped 0 bases from V and 2 bases from J, with 11 bases between. The CDR3 DNA follows: TGCGCCAGCAGCTTGGGCTCCGGCGGGACTAATGAAAAACTGTTTTTT. Translating it yields CASSLGSGGTNEKLFF.

This clone showed up just a few times. The CDR3 here is CASNRGLAADYEQYF. CDR3 DNA: TGTGCCAGTAATAGGGGACTAGCGGCAGATTACGAGCAGTACTTC. The gene calls are TRBV19 and TRBJ2-7, with TRBD2 matching over 11 bases. Germline-derived CDR1 and CDR2 are LNHDA and SQIVND (reference sequence). Trimming removed 7 bases from V and 4 bases from J; junction bases left unmatched: 9. This CDR3 spans 15 amino acids.

The chain recombines TRBV30 with TRBJ2-5; 7 nucleotides align to TRBD2. The tail of the sequence fits TRBJ2-7 better, so the J call may be wrong. CDR1 is GTSNPN and CDR2 is SVGIG in the germline V gene (reference sequence). The CDR3 is made up of 13 amino acids. The CDR3 reads CAWVRGGGYEQYF. CDR3 bases: TGTGCCTGGGTCCGCGGGGGAGGCTACGAGCAGTACTTC.